This TCR beta chain appears in the sequencing data of a study of blood T cell repertoires in COVID-19. Study summary: Spain, Italy and the United States supplied samples that represented acute and convalescent COVID-19. T cells, B-cell-depleted T cells, or PBMCs supplied cDNA or gDNA.

This clone was counted between two and nine times. V lost 6 bases, J lost 7 bases, and 10 bases lay in between. Germline V lookup: CDR1 SGHDN, CDR2 FVKESK. The CDR3 is made up of 13 amino acids. Participant-reported clinical history was the basis for cohort assignment. Assay used: immunoSEQ multiplex PCR; TCRdb lists only in-frame clones, some missing. The table shows 110,000 to 150,000 clones, with 80% to 85% occurring only once. This TCR derives from a man between 35 and 55 years old with acute COVID-19. The specimen sequenced was PBMCs or T cells enriched from blood (not recorded which). The V call is TRBV14, the J call TRBJ1-6, with unresolved D. The CDR3 loop is CASSQRLNSPLHF. The CDR3 coding sequence is TGTGCCAGCAGTCAACGTTTAAATTCACCCCTCCACTTT.